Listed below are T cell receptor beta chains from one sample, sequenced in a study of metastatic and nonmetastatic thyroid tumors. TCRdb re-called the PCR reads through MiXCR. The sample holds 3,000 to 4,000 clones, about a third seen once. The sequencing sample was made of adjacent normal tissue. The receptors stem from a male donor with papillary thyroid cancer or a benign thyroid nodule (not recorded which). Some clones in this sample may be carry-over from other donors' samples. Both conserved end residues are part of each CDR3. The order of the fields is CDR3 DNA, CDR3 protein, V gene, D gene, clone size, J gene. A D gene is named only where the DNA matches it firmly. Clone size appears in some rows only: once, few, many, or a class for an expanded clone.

TGTGCCAGCAGCAAGACAGGACCTAACACTGTAGCTTTCTTT CASSKTGPNTVAFF TRBV12-3/TRBV12-4 . . TRBJ1-1
TGTGCCAGCAGTCCGGTGGGCGGGGGGGCCTGGGATACGCAGTATTTT CASSPVGGGAWDTQYF TRBV27 TRBD2 . TRBJ2-3
TGTGCCAGCAGCACCGGGACTAGAATATCAGATACGCAGTATTTT CASSTGTRISDTQYF TRBV28 TRBD2 large TRBJ2-3
TGTGCCAGCAGTCGTAGAAGAGATAGCAATCAGCCCCAGCATTTT CASSRRRDSNQPQHF TRBV2 . . TRBJ1-5
TGTGCCAGCAGCCCAGTACAGGGAGAGCAGTACTTC CASSPVQGEQYF TRBV7-2 . few TRBJ2-7
TGTGCCTGGAGTGTACCGAGCAAGGCAGATACGCAGTATTTT CAWSVPSKADTQYF TRBV30 . . TRBJ2-3
TGTGCCGTACGACCGAGCAATCAGCCCCAGCATTTT CAVRPSNQPQHF TRBV6-1 . few TRBJ1-5
TGTGCCAGCAGTTTACGCCAGGGGGCTTTCTCTGGAAACACCATATATTTT CASSLRQGAFSGNTIYF TRBV28 TRBD1 . TRBJ1-3
TGTGCCAGCAGTTTGGGTGCGAACACCGGGGAGCTGTTTTTT CASSLGANTGELFF TRBV27 . . TRBJ2-2
TGTGCCAGCAGTTTACGGGGGCCCAACTACGAGCAGTACTTC CASSLRGPNYEQYF TRBV27 . few TRBJ2-7
TGTGCCAGTAGTGCCACAGGGTTTACTGAAGCTTTCTTT CASSATGFTEAFF TRBV19 . large TRBJ1-1
TGTGCCAGTAGGCCAACTTTTGATGGGGGGTATGGCTACACCTTC CASRPTFDGGYGYTF TRBV19 . . TRBJ1-2
TGTGCCAGCAGCCCACAAGAGACCCAGTACTTC CASSPQETQYF TRBV11-2 . medium-sized TRBJ2-5
TGTGCCAGCATCAGGGACCCTAGGGATGAGCAGTTCTTC CASIRDPRDEQFF TRBV2 . few TRBJ2-1
TGTGCCATCAGTGACGGGTACCAAGAGACCCAGTACTTC CAISDGYQETQYF TRBV10-3 . . TRBJ2-5
TGTGCCAGCAGACCCTCTGGAAACACCATATATTTT CASRPSGNTIYF TRBV6-2/TRBV6-3 . few TRBJ1-3
TGCGCCAGCAGCTTGGTGCAGGGGATGAACACTGAAGCTTTCTTT CASSLVQGMNTEAFF TRBV5-1 . . TRBJ1-1
TGTGCCAGCACCACATATGAGTCAGAGACCCAGTACTTC CASTTYESETQYF TRBV7-2 . medium-sized TRBJ2-5
TGTGCCAGCAGTTACTCAGCGGGTCGCGGGAGCTACGAGCAGTACTTC CASSYSAGRGSYEQYF TRBV6-2/TRBV6-3 TRBD2 few TRBJ2-7
TGTGCCAGCAGGAGACCCGGGCCCAACAATGAGCAGTTCTTC CASRRPGPNNEQFF TRBV6-2/TRBV6-3 . few TRBJ2-1
TGTGCCAGTAGTTCAAGGAGGGGGAGCTGGGACACTGAAGCTTTCTTT CASSSRRGSWDTEAFF TRBV19 . . TRBJ1-1
TGTGCCAGCAGTAACGACAGGGGTGGCGGCTACACCTTC CASSNDRGGGYTF TRBV6-2/TRBV6-3 TRBD1 few TRBJ1-2
TGTGCCAGCAGTTTGGACCCCTTTTACGAGCAGTACTTC CASSLDPFYEQYF TRBV27 . . TRBJ2-7
TGTGCCAGCAGAACCTCGACTAGCGGAAGCACAGATACGCAGTATTTT CASRTSTSGSTDTQYF TRBV2 TRBD2 . TRBJ2-3
TGCAGTGCTAGAGAGCTAGCGGGGTTAACCTACGAGCAGTACTTC CSARELAGLTYEQYF TRBV20-1 TRBD2 medium-sized TRBJ2-7
TGTGCCAGCAGTTTTCGGGGGTATGAAGCTTTCTTT CASSFRGYEAFF TRBV12-3/TRBV12-4 . few TRBJ1-1
TGTGCCAGCAGTTATCCCACTATCGGGTTTTACAATGAGCAGTTCTTC CASSYPTIGFYNEQFF TRBV6-2/TRBV6-3 . few TRBJ2-1
TGTGCCAGTAGTATCCGGGAGATCCAAGAGACCCAGTACTTC CASSIREIQETQYF TRBV19 . . TRBJ2-5
TGTGCCAGCAGGCTGACCGCAGGCCACTCTGGAAACACCATATATTTT CASRLTAGHSGNTIYF TRBV6-2/TRBV6-3 . many TRBJ1-3
TGTGCCAGCAGTTACTCTCCGGCCGATACGCAGTATTTT CASSYSPADTQYF TRBV6-7 . . TRBJ2-3
TGTGCCAGCAGTACCGGGCCCGTTTATAATTCACCCCTCCACTTT CASSTGPVYNSPLHF TRBV28 . few TRBJ1-6
TGTGCCAGCAGTTTATACACAGGGGCAGAAGCTTTCTTT CASSLYTGAEAFF TRBV28 TRBD1 few TRBJ1-1
TGTGCCACCCGGGAGTCAGAGGGTTCACCCCTCCACTTT CATRESEGSPLHF TRBV27 . . TRBJ1-6
TGTGCCAGCAGTTTAACTCTTGGCTACACCTTC CASSLTLGYTF TRBV12-3/TRBV12-4 . few TRBJ1-2
TGTGCCAGCACCCCCACCGCAGACGGAGTCTCCTACGAGCAGTACTTC CASTPTADGVSYEQYF TRBV12-3/TRBV12-4 . few TRBJ2-7
TGTGCCAGCAGGACAGGCTACCACGAGCAGTACTTC CASRTGYHEQYF TRBV27 . few TRBJ2-7
TGCAGTGCTAGAGAAACACAGGGAAGTAATTCACCCCTCCACTTT CSARETQGSNSPLHF TRBV20-1 . . TRBJ1-6
TGTGCCAGCAGTTCCCGGAGGACAGGGCAGTACTTC CASSSRRTGQYF TRBV6-9 TRBD1 few TRBJ2-7
TGTGCCAGCAGTTTATCCCCAAGGACAGGATCGGACACTGAAGCTTTCTTT CASSLSPRTGSDTEAFF TRBV12-3/TRBV12-4 TRBD1 large TRBJ1-1
TGTGCCAGCAGTGACTCCGCGCGCGTTTATAATTCACCCCTCCACTTT CASSDSARVYNSPLHF TRBV6-1 . . TRBJ1-6
TGTGCCAGCAGCTTAGCCGGGACTGCCGAGCAGTACTTC CASSLAGTAEQYF TRBV7-3 . . TRBJ2-7
TGCGCCAGCAGCCAAGTGAGGAGCGGGGAGCAGTTCTTC CASSQVRSGEQFF TRBV4-1 . medium-sized TRBJ2-1
TGTGCCAGCAGTAGGGGGACTAGCGGAACCTACGAGCAGTACTTC CASSRGTSGTYEQYF TRBV28 TRBD2 . TRBJ2-7
TGTGCCAGCAGCCTTCCCGGGACGCTTTCCTACGAGCAGTACTTC CASSLPGTLSYEQYF TRBV28 . few TRBJ2-7
TGTGCCAGCAGTGAGGACCTCAAGGACACTGAAGCTTTCTTT CASSEDLKDTEAFF TRBV2 . few TRBJ1-1
TGCGCCAGCAGCCCCCGGGTCCCGAGGGATGAGCAGTTCTTC CASSPRVPRDEQFF TRBV5-1 . . TRBJ2-1
TGTGCCAGCAGCCGATTCACTGAAGCTTTCTTT CASSRFTEAFF TRBV7-2 . . TRBJ1-1
TGTGCCAACAGTACTACGGCCAGGGTAGTAGCTAACTATGGCTACACCTTC CANSTTARVVANYGYTF TRBV6-5 . few TRBJ1-2
TGCGCCAGCAGTGCAGGGCCAAAGTACTATGGCTACACCTTC CASSAGPKYYGYTF TRBV10-2 . . TRBJ1-2
TGTGCCAGCAGTTACCAAACCGGGAGCTACGAGCAGTACTTC CASSYQTGSYEQYF TRBV6-2/TRBV6-3 . few TRBJ2-7
TGTGCCAGCAGTAAAAAAGCGCTCAACCAAGAGACCCAGTACTTC CASSKKALNQETQYF TRBV2 . medium-sized TRBJ2-5
TGCAGTGCCTCCTCGGGGGGGGGGCCTAAAGATACGCAGTATTTT CSASSGGGPKDTQYF TRBV20-1 TRBD2 . TRBJ2-3
TGCAGTGCTAACCCTGGACAGGGCGGAGAGACCCAGTACTTC CSANPGQGGETQYF TRBV20-1 TRBD1 . TRBJ2-5
TGTGCCAGCAGTTTGGGGGGGTCACCCCTCCACTTT CASSLGGSPLHF TRBV27 . . TRBJ1-6
TGCGCCAGCAGGAGACAGGGGGGTTCCTACGAGCAGTACTTC CASRRQGGSYEQYF TRBV5-1 TRBD1 large TRBJ2-7